The rows below give T cell receptor beta chains drawn from one sample of a study of T cell changes during pregnancy in multiple sclerosis. Some clones are missing from TCRdb's copy, which holds only in-frame ones; the method was immunoSEQ multiplex PCR. The top ten hold approximately 2% of the sample, which has roughly 73,000 clones, around 94% seen once. Sample: peripheral blood, taken in the second trimester of pregnancy. The source of these receptors is a female donor in good health, enrolled as a control in a pregnancy study. Each CDR3 is given with its conserved first and last residue. The D gene is left open where the match is weak.

D gene: TRBD2; V gene: TRBV5-1; J gene: TRBJ2-1; CDR3 protein: CASSLASGGARDEQFF
D gene: TRBD1; V gene: TRBV19; J gene: TRBJ1-5; CDR3 protein: CASSYRDRRNQPQHF
D gene: TRBD2; V gene: TRBV19; J gene: TRBJ2-3; CDR3 protein: CASKTSGGRVDTQYF
D gene: -; V gene: TRBV6-5; J gene: TRBJ2-7; CDR3 protein: CASSSAQGPYEQYF
D gene: TRBD1; V gene: TRBV29-1; J gene: TRBJ1-2; CDR3 protein: CSVSDRNPNYGYTF
D gene: -; V gene: TRBV5-5; J gene: TRBJ1-1; CDR3 protein: CASSFERGNRAFF
D gene: -; V gene: TRBV18; J gene: TRBJ2-1; CDR3 protein: CASSPPNLGVNEQFF
D gene: TRBD2; V gene: TRBV7-3; J gene: TRBJ2-5; CDR3 protein: CASRPYSGGTQETQYF
D gene: -; V gene: TRBV4-1; J gene: TRBJ1-3; CDR3 protein: CASSQADRTAGNTIYF
D gene: TRBD1; V gene: TRBV7-2; J gene: TRBJ1-2; CDR3 protein: CASSKRTGGDYGYTF
D gene: -; V gene: TRBV6-6; J gene: TRBJ1-5; CDR3 protein: CASSSPSGGEPQHF
D gene: TRBD1; V gene: TRBV18; J gene: TRBJ2-7; CDR3 protein: CASSPLDRGTYEQYF
D gene: TRBD1; V gene: TRBV6-1; J gene: TRBJ2-7; CDR3 protein: CASEDRGLRYEQYF
D gene: TRBD2; V gene: TRBV7-3; J gene: TRBJ2-3; CDR3 protein: CASSTGTSLADTQYF
D gene: -; V gene: TRBV29-1; J gene: TRBJ2-7; CDR3 protein: CSVDVGQAREQYF
D gene: -; V gene: TRBV7-2; J gene: TRBJ2-3; CDR3 protein: CASSLVWGRTDTQYF
D gene: TRBD1; V gene: TRBV4-3; J gene: TRBJ1-1; CDR3 protein: CASSQGTGDETEAFF
D gene: -; V gene: TRBV4-3; J gene: TRBJ2-4; CDR3 protein: CASGQELAKNIQYF
D gene: -; V gene: TRBV18; J gene: TRBJ2-7; CDR3 protein: CASSRTQTSSYEQYF